One and the same sample provided the 25 T cell receptor beta chains below, sequenced in a study of T cell repertoires in cytomegalovirus infection. Their antigen targets remain unknown. TCRdb used MiXCR to reprocess the reads, holding one entry per CDR3 protein. In the table there are over 250,000 distinct CDR3 sequences, 20% to 25% of which are singletons. The sample was cultured PBMCs, taken from culture after CMV antigen stimulation. Receptor source: a human donor in good health (CMV status not recorded). Some clones in this sample may be carry-over from other donors' samples.

This clonotype was counted only a few times. The chain has TRBV24-1 and TRBJ2-7; 8 bases fit TRBD1. Trimming at V came to 4 bases and at J to 0 bases, leaving 10 bases not matched to a gene. Germline V lookup: CDR1 KGHDR, CDR2 SFDVKD. This CDR3 is 17 amino acids long. In DNA, the CDR3 is TGTGCCACCAGTGAGAGCCCGGGACAGGAGAGCTCCTACGAGCAGTACTTC. This encodes CATSESPGQESSYEQYF.

This clonotype was recorded many times. The chain joins TRBV7-6 to TRBJ2-3, with D maybe TRBD1 (6 bases). Trimming stripped 2 bases from V and 6 bases from J, with 12 bases between. CDR1 and CDR2 (germline): SGHVS, FNYEAQ. This CDR3 has 14 residues. The chain's CDR3 is CASSLPPGEDTQYF. The CDR3 nucleotides are TGTGCCAGCAGCTTACCCCCAGGGGAGGATACGCAGTATTTT.

This chain joins TRBV6-2 or TRBV6-3 and TRBJ2-1; D gene unclear. There are 12 residues in the CDR3. Deletions cut 6 bases from V and 10 bases from J, with 13 bases between. CDR1 and CDR2 (germline): MNHEY, SVGEGT. The CDR3 is CASSQSLTEQFF. The CDR3 DNA sequence: TGTGCCAGCAGCCAGAGTCTAACCGAGCAGTTCTTC.

In this sample, this clonotype turned up many times. The chain has TRBV7-2 and TRBJ2-1, with 10 positions matching TRBD2. The germline gives CDR1 SGHTA, CDR2 FQGNSA. J lost 5 bases, V lost 2 bases, and 6 bases had no gene match. The length of the CDR3 is 16 residues. CDR3 sequence (DNA): TGTGCCAGCAGCTTACTCGGCGGACTAGCGGACAATGAGCAGTTCTTC. Residues: CASSLLGGLADNEQFF. The entire variable domain, with the rest obtained from reference TRBV7-2 and TRBJ2-1, is as follows: GAGVSQSPSNKVTEKGKDVELRCDPISGHTALYWYRQSLGQGLEFLIYFQGNSAPDKSGLPSDRFSAERTGGSVSTLTIQRTQQEDSAVYLCASSLLGGLADNEQFFGPGTRLTVL.

This clonotype was picked up many times. V is TRBV7-9 and J is TRBJ1-1, with D possibly TRBD1 on 5 matching bases. The CDR3 extends over 11 amino acids. Germline values: CDR1 SEHNR, CDR2 FQNEAQ (reference sequence). Between the trimmed V and J ends, which lost 6 bases and 6 bases, there was a span of 8 bases. The chain's CDR3 is CASSMGPEAFF. CDR3 bases: TGTGCCAGCAGTATGGGACCTGAAGCTTTCTTT.

This clonotype has at least ten counts. The rearrangement joins TRBV6-2 or TRBV6-3 to TRBJ2-2; D ambiguous. Trimming shortened V by 4 bases and J by 6 bases, and 3 bases separated the two germline ends. The CDR3 has 11 amino acids. Germline-derived CDR1 and CDR2 are MNHEY and SVGEGT. The CDR3 region is CASSLPGELFF. CDR3 in DNA: TGTGCCAGCAGTTTACCCGGGGAGCTGTTTTTT.

The chain has TRBV27 and TRBJ2-7; TRBD2 aligns across 11 bases. CDR1 and CDR2 from the germline V gene are MNHEY and SMNVEV (reference sequence). The CDR3 consists of 14 residues. V was pared by 6 bases and J by 5 bases, with 6 bases of the junction left unmatched. DNA of the CDR3: TGTGCCAGCAGCCCACTAGCGGGAGACGACGAGCAGTACTTC. It yields the protein CASSPLAGDDEQYF.

V gene TRBV6-2 or TRBV6-3 combines with J gene TRBJ1-2; D is ambiguous. Germline-derived CDR1 and CDR2 are MNHEY and SVGEGT. V was clipped by 0 bases and J by 10 bases, with 15 bases between them. The CDR3 runs to 14 residues. The CDR3 here is CASSYSRAAVNYTF. The CDR3, as DNA: TGTGCCAGCAGTTACTCCCGGGCGGCGGTGAACTACACCTTC.

This clonotype was observed many times. The chain joins TRBV7-2 to TRBJ2-1, with D possibly being TRBD1 (6 bases). The germline gives CDR1 SGHTA, CDR2 FQGNSA. The CDR3 sequence is 12 residues long. The V end was cut by 5 bases, the J end by 12 bases, with 14 bases between. CDR3 sequence (DNA): TGTGCCAGCAGCCTAGAATGGGGGCGGCAGTTCTTC. Its translation is CASSLEWGRQFF.

In its sample, this clonotype was seen a few times. This sequence joins TRBV12-5 and TRBJ1-1; D gene unclear. The CDR3 has 12 amino acids. The germline V gene has CDR1 LGHNT and CDR2 FRNRAP. Between the trimmed V and J ends, which lost 1 base and 9 bases, there was a span of 9 bases. The DNA of the CDR3 is TGTGCTAGTGGTTTGGACGGGCGAAAAGCTTTCTTT. Protein product: CASGLDGRKAFF.

This clonotype was detected many times. The CDR3 spells CASSLDYSGILTEQFF. CDR3 sequence (DNA): TGTGCCAGCAGCCTCGATTATAGCGGGATTTTGACCGAGCAGTTCTTC. The rearrangement links TRBV7-2 to TRBJ2-1; 8 bases fit TRBD2. V shed 5 bases and J 10 bases; nucleotides not matched to a gene: 16. Germline loops: CDR1 SGHTA, CDR2 FQGNSA. The CDR3 spans 16 residues.

This clonotype was observed a handful of times. This chain uses TRBV6-8 with TRBJ2-1; 13 nucleotides agree with TRBD2. The CDR3 is 14 amino acids. Germline assignment: CDR1 MNHGY and CDR2 SAAAGT. Losses at the gene ends were 7 bases for V and 6 bases for J; bases not matched to a gene: 3. The CDR3 region has the DNA TGTGCCAGCAAGGGGACTAGCGGGATCAATGAGCAGTTCTTC. Translated, it gives CASKGTSGINEQFF.

This clonotype was seen ten or more times. The rearrangement uses TRBV7-2 and TRBJ2-1, with 7 bases aligning to TRBD2. The CDR3 is 14 residues long. Germline assignment: CDR1 SGHTA and CDR2 FQGNSA. V shed 4 bases, J shed 13 bases, and the junction held 13 bases outside the gene matches. DNA of the CDR3: TGTGCCAGCAGCTCCTCGTTGGGCACTAGCGACCAGTTCTTC. Translated: CASSSSLGTSDQFF.

The chain recombines TRBV5-1 with TRBJ1-1, with D possibly TRBD1 on 5 matching bases. The V gene lost 4 bases and the J gene lost 6 bases, with 16 bases spanning the gap. The CDR3 sequence is 14 residues long. The germline CDR1 and CDR2 sequences are SGHRS and YFSETQ. In DNA, the CDR3 is TGCGCCAGCAGCCTGGGGGGGTTCGTGGCTGAAGCTTTCTTT. The encoded protein is CASSLGGFVAEAFF.

This clonotype was seen more than once but under ten times. The chain employs TRBV6-2 or TRBV6-3 and TRBJ2-3; possibly TRBD1 for D (6 bases). V was shortened by 0 bases and J by 5 bases, with 12 bases between the two germline ends. Looked up from germline, CDR1 is MNHEY and CDR2 is SVGEGT. The CDR3 sequence is 15 residues long. The CDR3 nucleotides are TGTGCCAGCAGTTACTCTGGGGGCCTTGGAGATACGCAGTATTTT. Its protein product is CASSYSGGLGDTQYF.

This clonotype came up many times. The CDR3 nucleotides are TGTGCCAGCAGCTTAAAGGTAAACACTGAAGCTTTCTTT. Encoded protein: CASSLKVNTEAFF. This rearrangement joins TRBV27 to TRBJ1-1; D is undetermined. The CDR3 contains 13 residues. Trimming pared 6 bases from V and 2 bases from J, leaving 10 bases between. The germline V gene has CDR1 MNHEY and CDR2 SMNVEV (reference sequence).

In this sample, this clonotype turned up many times. The CDR3 loop is CASSFTGDQPQHF. The CDR3 region has the DNA TGTGCCAGCAGCTTCACAGGGGATCAGCCCCAGCATTTT. The chain is built from TRBV7-2 and TRBJ1-5, with TRBD1 matching 7 bases. In germline, CDR1 is SGHTA, CDR2 FQGNSA. The CDR3 covers 13 residues. Germline trimming cut 3 bases from V and 5 bases from J; bases unmatched to any gene: 1.

This chain uses TRBV9 with TRBJ1-2; D is perhaps TRBD1 (6 bases). There are 16 residues in the CDR3. Trimming took off 3 bases at V and 4 bases at J, with 19 bases between the two ends. The germline CDR1 and CDR2 sequences are SGDLS and YYNGEE. CDR3 DNA sequence: TGTGCCAGCAGCGGGAGGGGACGACAGGTGATCTATGGCTACACCTTC. Its protein is CASSGRGRQVIYGYTF.

This clonotype was seen only once. This is likely a read error, given that the CDR3 carries no conserved phenylalanine or tryptophan at its end. The chain recombines TRBV7-2 with TRBJ1-4; TRBD1 agrees at 10 bases. Unmatched junction bases numbered 4, after V lost 4 bases and J lost 5 bases. The CDR3 is made up of 15 amino acids. The germline V gene encodes CDR1 SGHTA and CDR2 FQGNSA. CDR3 residues: CASSSWTGGNEKLFV. DNA for the CDR3: TGTGCCAGCAGCTCCTGGACAGGGGGGAATGAAAAACTGTTTGTT.

In this sample, this clonotype turned up a few times. J is TRBJ2-1 and V is TRBV6-2 or TRBV6-3; the match to TRBD2 covers 7 bases. Germline loops: CDR1 MNHEY, CDR2 SVGEGT. This CDR3 is 14 amino acids long. Germline trimming cut 8 bases from V and 8 bases from J; bases unmatched to any gene: 12. The CDR3 region is CASSYFQRGDEQFF. CDR3 DNA sequence: TGTGCCAGCTCCTACTTCCAGCGGGGCGATGAGCAGTTCTTC.

The chain has TRBV18 and TRBJ2-1, with D uncertain. This CDR3 comprises 14 residues. V gave up 2 bases and J gave up 2 bases, with 7 bases separating them. Germline CDR1 and CDR2: KGHSH and LQKENI. Written as DNA, the CDR3 is TGTGCCAGCTCACCAGGTCCACCCTACAATGAGCAGTTCTTC. Protein sequence: CASSPGPPYNEQFF.

The V call is TRBV4-3, the J call TRBJ1-4; the D is unclear. The length of the CDR3 is 16 residues. CDR1 is LGHNA, CDR2 YSLEER, per germline. The V and J ends lost 0 bases and 5 bases respectively, with 13 bases between them. The CDR3 sequence is CASSQDLGGLNEKLFF. In DNA form, the CDR3 reads TGCGCCAGCAGCCAAGATCTCGGCGGACTCAATGAAAAACTGTTTTTT.

This clonotype was picked up a small number of times. The CDR3 DNA is TGTGCCAGCAGTTTATTGGGCAGGGAGGGGGATGAGCAGTTCTTC. This encodes CASSLLGREGDEQFF. The chain couples TRBV27 to TRBJ2-1; the D gene is possibly TRBD2 (7 bases). V lost 1 base to trimming and J lost 8 bases, with 15 bases between them. Germline V lookup: CDR1 MNHEY, CDR2 SMNVEV (reference sequence). The CDR3 is 15 amino acids.

This clonotype was recorded only once. The chain recombines TRBV4-2 with TRBJ2-5; 7 nucleotides agree with TRBD2. CDR1 is LGHNA and CDR2 is YNFKEQ in the germline V gene. Trimming took 1 base from V and 2 from J; bases not matched to a gene: 10. The CDR3 loop spans 17 amino acids. This chain's CDR3 is CASSQAPRAGEQETQYF. The CDR3 bases are TGTGCCAGCAGCCAAGCCCCTCGGGCGGGAGAACAAGAGACCCAGTACTTC.

The table lists this clonotype with a few counts. V is TRBV5-6 and J is TRBJ2-4, with 7 bases lining up with TRBD2. This CDR3 has 13 residues. V trimming: 7 bases; J trimming: 7 bases; junction bases outside the gene matches: 8. The germline V gene has CDR1 SGHDT and CDR2 YYEEEE. In DNA form, the CDR3 reads TGTGCCAGCGGGACCCGGGGAGGGAACATTCAGTACTTC. It yields the protein CASGTRGGNIQYF. The whole variable domain, filled in from reference TRBV5-6 and TRBJ2-4, reads DAGVTQSPTHLIKTRGQQVTLRCSPKSGHDTVSWYQQALGQGPQFIFQYYEEEERQRGNFPDRFSGHQFPNYSSELNVNALLLGDSALYLCASGTRGGNIQYFGAGTRLSVL.